This entry lists 3 T cell receptor beta chains sequenced from one sample in a study of blood T cell repertoires in COVID-19. Sequencing used immunoSEQ multiplex PCR; TCRdb keeps in-frame clones, though not all of them. Here the sample spans about 230,000 clones, 88% being singletons. The sample taken for sequencing was PBMCs or T cells enriched from blood (not recorded which). The receptor source for this set is a woman in her thirties or forties with acute COVID-19.

This chain uses TRBV12-3 or TRBV12-4 with TRBJ1-1; 7 bases agree with TRBD1. V lost 6 bases, J lost 3 bases, and 4 bases stayed unmatched. The CDR3 length is 13 residues. CDR3 amino acids: CASSLDRDTEAFF. CDR3 bases: TGTGCCAGCAGCCTTGACAGGGACACTGAAGCTTTCTTT.

The rearrangement joins TRBV6-5 to TRBJ1-2, with TRBD1 matching over 7 bases. CDR1 and CDR2 from the germline V gene are MNHEY and SVGAGI. The CDR3 is made up of 15 amino acids. The ends lost 0 bases at V and 8 bases at J; junction bases unmatched: 9. The CDR3: CASSYSGTPGGGYTF. CDR3 sequence (DNA): TGTGCCAGCAGTTACTCCGGGACACCAGGGGGGGGCTACACCTTC.

The chain couples TRBV5-5 to TRBJ1-4; TRBD1 matches 8 bases. There are 18 residues in the CDR3. After removal of 0 bases from V and 5 bases from J, the junction contained 12 bases not matched to a gene. The germline gives CDR1 SGHKS, CDR2 YYEKEE (reference sequence). The CDR3: CASSLVAQGANRNEKLFF. CDR3 DNA sequence: TGTGCCAGCAGCTTGGTGGCTCAGGGGGCCAATAGGAATGAAAAACTGTTTTTT.